A selection of T cell receptor beta chains follows, all from one sample in a study of cytomegalovirus exposure and HLA in healthy donors. Assay used: immunoSEQ multiplex PCR; TCRdb lists only in-frame clones, some missing. The sample includes 200,000 to 250,000 clones, more than 75% of them seen just once. The sample comprised PBMCs. The receptors were gathered from a male donor in good health and CMV-seronegative. The CDR3 runs from the conserved cysteine through the conserved F or W. The D gene is left open where the match is weak. Not all rows give a size; the values are once, few, many and, for expanded clones, a class.

abundance: .; v_gene: TRBV11-2; j_gene: TRBJ2-2; d_gene: .; CDR3nt: TGTGCCAGCAGCTTAATCCCGGGAAGCACCGGGGAGCTGTTTTTT; CDR3aa: CASSLIPGSTGELFF
abundance: .; v_gene: TRBV5-8; j_gene: TRBJ2-7; d_gene: TRBD2; CDR3nt: TGTGCCAGCAGCTTGAGGCTAGCGGGAGTAGTCGACGAGCAGTACTTC; CDR3aa: CASSLRLAGVVDEQYF
abundance: .; v_gene: TRBV5-8; j_gene: TRBJ2-2; d_gene: TRBD2; CDR3nt: TGTGCCAGCAGCCCTCAGGGACTAGCGGGAGCCGCGAACACCGGGGAGCTGTTTTTT; CDR3aa: CASSPQGLAGAANTGELFF
abundance: .; v_gene: TRBV11-2; j_gene: TRBJ2-1; d_gene: TRBD2; CDR3nt: TGTGCCAGCAGCTATCTAGCGGGAGGTCCCAATGAGCAGTTCTTC; CDR3aa: CASSYLAGGPNEQFF
abundance: .; v_gene: TRBV5-1; j_gene: TRBJ2-3; d_gene: TRBD2; CDR3nt: TGCGCCAGCAGCGGCGGGACTAGCGGGAGGGGGACAGATACGCAGTATTTT; CDR3aa: CASSGGTSGRGTDTQYF
abundance: once; v_gene: TRBV19; j_gene: TRBJ2-3; d_gene: TRBD2; CDR3nt: TGTGCCAGTAGTATAGAGGGAGGGACTATTGCAGATACGCAGTATTTT; CDR3aa: CASSIEGGTIADTQYF
abundance: few; v_gene: TRBV19; j_gene: TRBJ1-1; d_gene: TRBD1; CDR3nt: TGTGCCAGTTCTCTCGACAGGGTGAACACTGAAGCTTTCTTT; CDR3aa: CASSLDRVNTEAFF
abundance: .; v_gene: TRBV5-1; j_gene: TRBJ2-3; d_gene: TRBD2; CDR3nt: TGCGCCAGCAGCGACGGCCCCCGGGAGGCGCGGTGGACGCAGTATTTT; CDR3aa: CASSDGPREARWTQYF
abundance: .; v_gene: TRBV7-3; j_gene: TRBJ2-1; d_gene: .; CDR3nt: TGTGCCAGCAGCCCTCGGGACTTACCCTACAATGAGCAGTTCTTC; CDR3aa: CASSPRDLPYNEQFF
abundance: once; v_gene: TRBV11-2; j_gene: TRBJ2-3; d_gene: .; CDR3nt: TGTGCCAGCAGCTTCAATACAGATACGCAGTATTTT; CDR3aa: CASSFNTDTQYF
abundance: .; v_gene: TRBV7-8; j_gene: TRBJ2-5; d_gene: TRBD2; CDR3nt: TGTGCCAGCAGCTTCTCGGTGATGGGGGGGGAGACCCAGTACTTC; CDR3aa: CASSFSVMGGETQYF
abundance: .; v_gene: TRBV5-1; j_gene: TRBJ2-5; d_gene: TRBD2; CDR3nt: TGCGCCAGCAGCTTGGAACTAGCGGGGCAAGAGACCCAGTACTTC; CDR3aa: CASSLELAGQETQYF
abundance: .; v_gene: TRBV5-8; j_gene: TRBJ2-7; d_gene: .; CDR3nt: TGTGCCAGCAGCTTGGGGCCAGACTCCTCCTACGAGCAGTACTTC; CDR3aa: CASSLGPDSSYEQYF
abundance: .; v_gene: TRBV7-3; j_gene: TRBJ2-2; d_gene: TRBD2; CDR3nt: TGTGCCAGCAGCTTAATAGCTAGCGGGAAAGCCGGGGAGCTGTTTTTT; CDR3aa: CASSLIASGKAGELFF
abundance: .; v_gene: TRBV18; j_gene: TRBJ2-5; d_gene: TRBD1; CDR3nt: TGTGCCAGCTCACCGGGAGGACAGGGGCCGGGGACCCAGTACTTC; CDR3aa: CASSPGGQGPGTQYF
abundance: .; v_gene: TRBV6-6; j_gene: TRBJ2-1; d_gene: TRBD1; CDR3nt: TGTGCCAGCAGTCGAGGGGGCAAGAATGAGCAGTTCTTC; CDR3aa: CASSRGGKNEQFF
abundance: once; v_gene: TRBV21-1; j_gene: TRBJ1-3; d_gene: .; CDR3nt: TGTGCCAGCAGCCCGGACAGACCGAAATCACAAACCTCTGGAAACACCATATATTTT; CDR3aa: CASSPDRPKSQTSGNTIYF
abundance: .; v_gene: TRBV6-6; j_gene: TRBJ2-7; d_gene: TRBD2; CDR3nt: TGTGCCAGCAGTTACCTCAGCGGGGGGGATTCCTACGAGCAGTACTTC; CDR3aa: CASSYLSGGDSYEQYF
abundance: few; v_gene: TRBV19; j_gene: TRBJ2-7; d_gene: .; CDR3nt: TGTGCCAGTAGTACTCCACAGGGGGGGTACGAGCAGTACTTC; CDR3aa: CASSTPQGGYEQYF
abundance: .; v_gene: TRBV5-1; j_gene: TRBJ2-7; d_gene: .; CDR3nt: TGCGCCAGCAGCTGGGGGCCCGAGACCTCGGCTGTCGAGCAGTACTTC; CDR3aa: CASSWGPETSAVEQYF
abundance: .; v_gene: TRBV9; j_gene: TRBJ2-7; d_gene: TRBD2; CDR3nt: TGTGCCAGCAGCGTAGGCGGGAGGGCCGTCTACGAGCAGTACTTC; CDR3aa: CASSVGGRAVYEQYF
abundance: .; v_gene: TRBV6-6; j_gene: TRBJ2-7; d_gene: TRBD1; CDR3nt: TGTGCCAGCAGTTACGAGGCAGGGGGCTCCTACGAGCAGTACTTC; CDR3aa: CASSYEAGGSYEQYF
abundance: .; v_gene: TRBV11-1; j_gene: TRBJ2-2; d_gene: TRBD1; CDR3nt: TGTGCCAGCAGCCTGACAGGGCTCGGGGAGCTGTTTTTT; CDR3aa: CASSLTGLGELFF
abundance: .; v_gene: TRBV27; j_gene: TRBJ1-2; d_gene: .; CDR3nt: TGTGCCAGCAGTTTCGGGAGACTTTATGGCTACACCTTC; CDR3aa: CASSFGRLYGYTF
abundance: .; v_gene: TRBV10-1; j_gene: TRBJ2-7; d_gene: .; CDR3nt: TGCGCCAGCAGTGACACCGAGCTCTACGAGCAGTACTTC; CDR3aa: CASSDTELYEQYF
abundance: .; v_gene: TRBV28; j_gene: TRBJ1-2; d_gene: .; CDR3nt: TGTGCCAGCAGTCCCTCCCTGTCCAACTATGGCTACACCTTC; CDR3aa: CASSPSLSNYGYTF
abundance: .; v_gene: TRBV25-1; j_gene: TRBJ2-1; d_gene: TRBD2; CDR3nt: TGTGCCAGCAGTGAATCAATTCTAGCGGGAAGTTCCAATGAGCAGTTCTTC; CDR3aa: CASSESILAGSSNEQFF
abundance: .; v_gene: TRBV6-6; j_gene: TRBJ2-2; d_gene: TRBD2; CDR3nt: TGTGCCAGCAGGGGGACTAGCGGGAGCCCCGGGGAGCTGTTTTTT; CDR3aa: CASRGTSGSPGELFF
abundance: few; v_gene: TRBV28; j_gene: TRBJ1-4; d_gene: .; CDR3nt: TGTGCCAGCACCCGGCCAGGGTACGAAAAACTGTTTTTT; CDR3aa: CASTRPGYEKLFF
abundance: .; v_gene: TRBV27; j_gene: TRBJ1-1; d_gene: .; CDR3nt: TGTGCCAGCAGTTTATTTCAGAAGAACACTGAAGCTTTCTTT; CDR3aa: CASSLFQKNTEAFF
abundance: .; v_gene: TRBV10-3; j_gene: TRBJ2-7; d_gene: TRBD2; CDR3nt: TGTGCCATCAGTTCAGCGGGAGGGGTCCACGAGCAGTACTTC; CDR3aa: CAISSAGGVHEQYF
abundance: .; v_gene: TRBV7-3; j_gene: TRBJ2-5; d_gene: TRBD2; CDR3nt: TGTGCCAGCAGCTTAGGGACTAGCGGGAGTGAGACCCAGTACTTC; CDR3aa: CASSLGTSGSETQYF
abundance: .; v_gene: TRBV20-1; j_gene: TRBJ2-3; d_gene: .; CDR3nt: TGCAGTGCTAGATTAACAGATACGCAGTATTTT; CDR3aa: CSARLTDTQYF
abundance: .; v_gene: TRBV5-5; j_gene: TRBJ1-5; d_gene: .; CDR3nt: TGTGCCAGCAGCTTGGCGAGGGGGGGAAGCAATCAGCCCCAGCATTTT; CDR3aa: CASSLARGGSNQPQHF
abundance: .; v_gene: TRBV27; j_gene: TRBJ2-1; d_gene: TRBD2; CDR3nt: TGTGCCAGCAGAGGGCGGGAGCCCGTGGTCGAGCAGTTCTTC; CDR3aa: CASRGREPVVEQFF
abundance: .; v_gene: TRBV5-6; j_gene: TRBJ2-1; d_gene: TRBD2; CDR3nt: TGTGCCAGCACCGGTAGCGGGGCCTCCTACAATGAGCAGTTCTTC; CDR3aa: CASTGSGASYNEQFF
abundance: .; v_gene: TRBV11-3; j_gene: TRBJ2-3; d_gene: .; CDR3nt: TGTGCCAGCAGCTTGAGGTACACAGATACGCAGTATTTT; CDR3aa: CASSLRYTDTQYF
abundance: few; v_gene: TRBV5-4; j_gene: TRBJ1-2; d_gene: .; CDR3nt: TGTGCCAGCAGCTTGGTTAGGGGGGGAGCTGGCTACACCTTC; CDR3aa: CASSLVRGGAGYTF
abundance: .; v_gene: TRBV6-1; j_gene: TRBJ2-3; d_gene: .; CDR3nt: TGTGCCAGCAGAAGATCGGGGACAACTGTTTTT; CDR3aa: CASRRSGTTVF
abundance: .; v_gene: TRBV9; j_gene: TRBJ2-4; d_gene: TRBD1; CDR3nt: TGTGCCAGCACCTCAGGGACAGACGGCATTCAGTACTTC; CDR3aa: CASTSGTDGIQYF
abundance: few; v_gene: TRBV20-1; j_gene: TRBJ1-1; d_gene: .; CDR3nt: TGCAGTGCAGAGGGTGAGGCGGAAGCTTTCTTT; CDR3aa: CSAEGEAEAFF
abundance: .; v_gene: TRBV29-1; j_gene: TRBJ1-1; d_gene: .; CDR3nt: TGCAGCGTTCTTATCGGCGGGGGGGGCACTGAAGCTTTCTTT; CDR3aa: CSVLIGGGGTEAFF
abundance: .; v_gene: TRBV7-9; j_gene: TRBJ2-1; d_gene: .; CDR3nt: TGTGCCAGCAGCTTCGTTGACAGGCCCTCCTACAATGAGCAGTTCTTC; CDR3aa: CASSFVDRPSYNEQFF
abundance: .; v_gene: TRBV6-5; j_gene: TRBJ1-2; d_gene: .; CDR3nt: TGTGCCAGCAGTTACTCCCCTTACATAAACTATGGCTACACCTTC; CDR3aa: CASSYSPYINYGYTF